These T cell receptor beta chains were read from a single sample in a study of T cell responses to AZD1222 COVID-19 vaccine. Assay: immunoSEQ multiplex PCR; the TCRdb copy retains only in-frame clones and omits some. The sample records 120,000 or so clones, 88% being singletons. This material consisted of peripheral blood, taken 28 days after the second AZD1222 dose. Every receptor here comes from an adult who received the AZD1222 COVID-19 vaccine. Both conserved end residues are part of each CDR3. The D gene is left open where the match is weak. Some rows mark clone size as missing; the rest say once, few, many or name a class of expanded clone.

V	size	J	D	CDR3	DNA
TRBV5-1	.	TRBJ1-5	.	CASSGGDSNQPQHF	TGCGCCAGCAGCGGGGGCGATAGCAATCAGCCCCAGCATTTT
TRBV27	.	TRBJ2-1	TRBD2	CASSPTSGISYNEQFF	TGTGCCAGCAGCCCGACTAGCGGGATTTCCTACAATGAGCAGTTCTTC
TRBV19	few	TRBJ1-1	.	CASSIATGNTEAFF	TGTGCCAGTAGTATTGCCACCGGGAACACTGAAGCTTTCTTT
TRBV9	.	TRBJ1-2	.	CASSPRVDYGYTF	TGTGCCAGCAGCCCCCGGGTAGATTATGGCTACACCTTC
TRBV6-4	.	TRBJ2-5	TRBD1	CASSDSTGGQETQYF	TGTGCCAGCAGTGACTCGACAGGGGGCCAAGAGACCCAGTACTTC
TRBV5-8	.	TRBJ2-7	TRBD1	CASRTTTGTGRSSYEQYF	TGTGCCAGCAGAACTACAACCGGGACAGGGAGAAGCTCCTACGAGCAGTACTTC
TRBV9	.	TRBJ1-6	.	CASSPVAVYNSPLHF	TGTGCCAGCAGCCCCGTCGCAGTCTATAATTCACCCCTCCACTTT
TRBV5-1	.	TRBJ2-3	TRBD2	CASSPFGAGAQSHTQYF	TGCGCCAGCAGCCCCTTCGGAGCGGGGGCGCAGTCCCATACGCAGTATTTT
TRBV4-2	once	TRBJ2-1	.	CASSQGLGGRGEQFF	TGTGCCAGCAGCCAAGGACTAGGGGGGCGAGGGGAGCAGTTCTTC
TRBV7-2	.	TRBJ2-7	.	CASSASYEQYF	TGTGCCAGCAGCGCTTCCTACGAGCAGTACTTC
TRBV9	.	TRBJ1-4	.	CASGKNEGFNEKLFF	TGTGCCAGCGGGAAGAACGAGGGTTTTAATGAAAAACTGTTTTTT
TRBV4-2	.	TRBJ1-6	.	CASSQGQVVDNSPLHF	TGTGCCAGCAGCCAAGGGCAGGTCGTAGATAATTCACCCCTCCACTTT
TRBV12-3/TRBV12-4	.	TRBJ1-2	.	CASGDTHLYGYTF	TGTGCCAGCGGGGACACGCACCTCTATGGCTACACCTTC
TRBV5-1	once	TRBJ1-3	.	CASSLEGPGRGGGNTIYF	TGCGCCAGCAGCTTGGAGGGTCCCGGCCGGGGTGGTGGAAACACCATATATTTT
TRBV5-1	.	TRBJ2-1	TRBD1	CASRGQGAVGEQFF	TGCGCCAGCCGTGGACAGGGGGCTGTAGGTGAGCAGTTCTTC
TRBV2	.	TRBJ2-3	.	CAIPLGGAIDTQYF	TGTGCCATACCTTTGGGGGGGGCCATCGATACGCAGTATTTT
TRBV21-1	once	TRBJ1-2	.	CASSGDGYTF	TGTGCCAGCAGCGGCGATGGCTACACCTTC
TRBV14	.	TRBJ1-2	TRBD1	CASSWGQNYGYTF	TGTGCCAGCAGCTGGGGACAGAACTATGGCTACACCTTC
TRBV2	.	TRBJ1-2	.	CASSAQGGGYGYTF	TGTGCCAGCAGCGCTCAGGGAGGGGGCTATGGCTACACCTTC
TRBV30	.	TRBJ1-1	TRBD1	CAWARLRDRNTEAFF	TGTGCCTGGGCACGCCTCCGGGACAGGAACACTGAAGCTTTCTTT
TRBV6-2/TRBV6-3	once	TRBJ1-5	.	CASSYSLKRVQSNQPQHF	TGTGCCAGCAGTTACTCTCTCAAACGGGTCCAGAGCAATCAGCCCCAGCATTTT
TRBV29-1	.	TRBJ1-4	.	CSASGLNEKLFF	TGCAGCGCGAGCGGGCTAAATGAAAAACTGTTTTTT
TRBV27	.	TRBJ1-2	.	CASSLRQSYGYTF	TGTGCCAGCAGTTTAAGGCAGAGCTATGGCTACACCTTC
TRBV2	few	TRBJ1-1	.	CASMREDAEAFF	TGTGCCAGCATGAGAGAAGATGCTGAAGCTTTCTTT
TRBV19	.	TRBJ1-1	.	CASSPGRGMNTEAFF	TGTGCCAGTAGTCCCGGGCGGGGTATGAACACTGAAGCTTTCTTT
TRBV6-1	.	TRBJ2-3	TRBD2	CASSGDYRPSTDTQYF	TGTGCCAGCAGTGGGGACTACCGACCCTCCACAGATACGCAGTATTTT
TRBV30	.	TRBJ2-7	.	CAWSVPLTLDSLSYEQYF	TGTGCCTGGAGTGTACCCTTAACCTTGGACAGCCTCTCCTACGAGCAGTACTTC
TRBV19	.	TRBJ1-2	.	CASTSNEAQRTYGYTF	TGTGCCAGTACCTCCAACGAGGCCCAGCGGACCTATGGCTACACCTTC
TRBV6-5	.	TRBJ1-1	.	CASRPQENTEAFF	TGTGCCAGCAGACCTCAGGAGAACACTGAAGCTTTCTTT
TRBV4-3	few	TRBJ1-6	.	CASSQDGAALHF	TGCGCCAGCAGCCAAGATGGGGCCGCCCTCCACTTT
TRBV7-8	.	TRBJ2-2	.	CASSLVAGKAGELFF	TGTGCCAGCAGCTTAGTGGCAGGAAAGGCCGGGGAGCTGTTTTTT
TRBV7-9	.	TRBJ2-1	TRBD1	CASSPERGRSEQFF	TGTGCCAGCAGCCCTGAGAGGGGGCGCAGTGAGCAGTTCTTC
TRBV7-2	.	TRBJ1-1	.	CASSLVRAGNAFF	TGTGCCAGCAGCTTAGTTAGGGCAGGGAATGCTTTCTTT
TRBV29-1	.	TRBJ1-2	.	CSVPGHSLTNYGYTF	TGCAGCGTACCGGGACATAGCTTAACTAACTATGGCTACACCTTC
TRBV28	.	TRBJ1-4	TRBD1	CASSLVTTGGVEKLFF	TGTGCCAGCAGTTTAGTCACAACAGGGGGGGTTGAAAAACTGTTTTTT
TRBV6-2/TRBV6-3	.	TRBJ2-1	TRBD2	CASSYPTSGSRVEQFF	TGTGCCAGCAGTTACCCCACTAGCGGGAGTCGGGTGGAGCAGTTCTTC
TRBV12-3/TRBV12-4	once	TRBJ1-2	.	CASSLRDRYTF	TGTGCCAGCAGTTTGCGGGACCGCTACACCTTC
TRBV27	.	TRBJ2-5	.	CASSPLGIGGETQYF	TGTGCCAGCAGTCCCCTGGGGATAGGGGGTGAGACCCAGTACTTC